These 16 T cell receptor beta chains were all obtained from the same sample, sequenced in a study of blood T cell repertoires in COVID-19. Using immunoSEQ multiplex PCR, the repertoire was profiled, and TCRdb retains in-frame clones only, with some absent. The sample gives around 200,000 clones, around 89% of which show up once; less than 1.5% is in the top ten. Specimen: PBMCs or T cells enriched from blood (not recorded which). These receptors all come from a man aged 25-45 years who had recovered from COVID-19.

The gene calls are TRBV6-6 and TRBJ2-7, with TRBD2 identical over 8 bases. J gave up 4 bases and V 7 bases, and 15 bases lay outside the gene matches. Germline CDR1 reads MNHNY; CDR2 reads SVGAGI (reference sequence). The CDR3 has 16 amino acids. The CDR3 loop reads CASTLTDGGGPYEQYF. Here the CDR3 DNA reads TGTGCCAGCACTCTCACCGACGGGGGGGGACCATACGAGCAGTACTTC.

The rearrangement uses TRBV5-1 and TRBJ2-5; 8 bases agree with TRBD2. This CDR3 has 17 residues. The V gene end was trimmed by 0 bases and the J gene end by 4 bases; junction bases not matched to a gene: 11. The germline CDR1 and CDR2 sequences are SGHRS and YFSETQ. The CDR3 reads CASSLGPRNRGGETQYF. The CDR3 DNA reads as TGCGCCAGCAGCTTGGGCCCCCGCAACCGGGGGGGAGAGACCCAGTACTTC. The full variable domain, with the rest looked up from reference TRBV5-1 and TRBJ2-5, is KAGVTQTPRYLIKTRGQQVTLSCSPISGHRSVSWYQQTPGQGLQFLFEYFSETQRNKGNFPGRFSGRQFSNSRSEMNVSTLELGDSALYLCASSLGPRNRGGETQYFGPGTRLLVL.

The rearrangement links TRBV13 to TRBJ1-1; a weak D match, TRBD1 (5 bases). The CDR3 is 13 amino acids. With 2 bases removed from V and 7 bases from J, the gap between germline ends came to 11 bases. Germline lookup yields CDR1 PRHDT and CDR2 FYEKMQ (reference sequence). The CDR3 DNA follows: TGTGCCAGCAGCTTAACGACAGAGAGTGAAGCTTTCTTT. The encoded protein is CASSLTTESEAFF.

This chain uses TRBV19 with TRBJ1-6; maybe TRBD1 (6 bases). Germline V gives CDR1 LNHDA, CDR2 SQIVND (reference sequence). V gave up 6 bases and J gave up 8 bases, with 17 bases separating them. This CDR3 is built from 15 residues. CDR3 DNA: TGTGCCAGTAGCCAAGACAGGCCTCTTTATTCACCCCTCCACTTT. This codes for CASSQDRPLYSPLHF.

The V gene is TRBV30, the J gene TRBJ1-2; D is unresolved. Germline loops: CDR1 GTSNPN, CDR2 SVGIG (reference sequence). CDR3 length: 15 amino acids. Trimming took off 2 bases at V and 1 base at J, with 14 bases between the two ends. The DNA for the CDR3 is TGTGCCTGGAGTTCAACCCCACGGGTTAACTATGGCTACACCTTC. This codes for CAWSSTPRVNYGYTF. The full variable domain, rest sourced from reference TRBV30 and TRBJ1-2, is SQTIHQWPATLVQPVGSPLSLECTVEGTSNPNLYWYRQAAGRGLQLLFYSVGIGQISSEVPQNLSASRPQDRQFILSSKKLLLSDSGFYLCAWSSTPRVNYGYTFGSGTRLTVV.

V is TRBV7-2 and J is TRBJ2-7, with D possibly matching TRBD1 (5 bases). Between the trimmed V and J ends, which lost 1 base and 4 bases, there was a span of 20 bases. The CDR3 covers 17 residues. CDR1 is SGHTA and CDR2 is FQGNSA in the germline V gene. The CDR3 DNA sequence: TGTGCCAGCAGCTTAGTAGGCGGAGACAGCGTACTTTACGAGCAGTACTTC. Protein sequence: CASSLVGGDSVLYEQYF.

CDR3 residues: CASSQGDRGYGTEAFF. The CDR3 coding sequence is TGCGCCAGCAGCCAGGGGGACAGGGGGTATGGCACTGAAGCTTTCTTT. V and J are TRBV4-3 and TRBJ1-1, with 11 positions matching TRBD1. V was pared by 3 bases and J by 4 bases, with 7 bases of the junction left unmatched. The germline CDR1 and CDR2 sequences are LGHNA and YSLEER. The CDR3 runs 16 residues.

This clone was observed once. The chain carries TRBV11-3 and TRBJ1-5, with D unresolved. Germline values: CDR1 SGHNT, CDR2 YENEEA. Trimming removed 5 bases from V and 6 bases from J, with 14 bases in between. There are 14 residues in the CDR3. This CDR3 reads CASSPTEGTQPQHF. The CDR3, as DNA: TGTGCCAGCAGCCCCACCGAGGGAACTCAGCCCCAGCATTTT.

The V gene is TRBV10-2, the J gene TRBJ1-5; 8 bases agree with TRBD1. Germline lookup yields CDR1 WSHSY and CDR2 SAAADI. J was trimmed by 2 bases and V by 6 bases; bases with no gene match: 15. The CDR3 has 18 amino acids. Written as DNA, the CDR3 is TGCGCCAGCAGCAAAAACCAGGACAGGGCGTCAGGCAATCAGCCCCAGCATTTT. This sequence encodes CASSKNQDRASGNQPQHF.

V gene TRBV28 combines with J gene TRBJ2-1; the D gene is possibly TRBD2 (5 bases). Trimming removed 5 bases from V and 5 bases from J, with 13 bases in between. The CDR3 has 14 amino acids. Germline V gene lookup returns CDR1 MDHEN and CDR2 SYDVKM. Here the CDR3 reads CASSEPGSNNEQFF. CDR3 nucleotides: TGTGCCAGCAGTGAGCCGGGGTCCAACAATGAGCAGTTCTTC.

The chain employs TRBV19 and TRBJ1-5; TRBD1 agrees at 7 bases. This CDR3 spans 13 amino acids. Germline V gene data show CDR1 as LNHDA and CDR2 as SQIVND (reference sequence). V lost 5 bases, J lost 5 bases, and 3 bases stayed unmatched. CDR3 protein: CASSGTVDQPQHF. The CDR3 DNA reads as TGTGCCAGTAGTGGGACAGTCGATCAGCCCCAGCATTTT.

V usage is TRBV5-6 and J usage is TRBJ2-6; 8 positions agree with TRBD1. This CDR3 comprises 16 residues. V was pared by 5 bases and J by 4 bases, with 8 bases of the junction left unmatched. Germline assignment: CDR1 SGHDT and CDR2 YYEEEE. The CDR3 DNA reads TGTGCCAGCAGGCGGACAGGGCAATCAGGGGCCAACGTCCTGACTTTC. Translation gives CASRRTGQSGANVLTF.

The rearrangement links TRBV30 to TRBJ1-4; D is unclear. The CDR3 contains 14 residues. CDR1 and CDR2 (germline): GTSNPN, SVGIG (reference sequence). V lost 1 base, J lost 2 bases, and 8 bases lay in between. CDR3 nucleotide sequence: TGTGCCTGGAGTGGTGCCAGGACTAATGAAAAACTGTTTTTT. Its protein is CAWSGARTNEKLFF.

This chain links TRBV7-2 with TRBJ2-3; D remains unclear. The CDR3 has 15 residues. V dropped 1 base and J dropped 1 base, with 9 bases sitting between them. Germline V gene sequence: CDR1 SGHTA, CDR2 FQGNSA. For the CDR3, the DNA is TGTGCCAGCAGCTTAGGGCCTCCCCGCACAGATACGCAGTATTTT. It is translated as CASSLGPPRTDTQYF.

This chain links TRBV5-4 with TRBJ1-1, with 7 positions matching TRBD1. The V and J ends lost 5 bases and 6 bases, in that order; junction bases with no gene match: 7. This CDR3 contains 13 residues. Germline V gene sequence: CDR1 SGHNT, CDR2 YYREEE (reference sequence). CDR3 region: CASSYGQAAEAFF. The CDR3 coding sequence is TGTGCCAGCAGTTATGGACAGGCCGCTGAAGCTTTCTTT.

The table lists this clone with a count of one. The chain combines TRBV25-1 with TRBJ1-6; D remains ambiguous. Trimming took 4 bases from V and 14 from J, leaving 18 bases between them. This CDR3 contains 14 residues. Germline CDR1 is MGHDK and CDR2 is SYGVNS. This CDR3 reads CASSGREPYLTLHF. CDR3 DNA sequence: TGTGCCAGCAGTGGACGGGAGCCTTATCTAACCCTCCACTTT.